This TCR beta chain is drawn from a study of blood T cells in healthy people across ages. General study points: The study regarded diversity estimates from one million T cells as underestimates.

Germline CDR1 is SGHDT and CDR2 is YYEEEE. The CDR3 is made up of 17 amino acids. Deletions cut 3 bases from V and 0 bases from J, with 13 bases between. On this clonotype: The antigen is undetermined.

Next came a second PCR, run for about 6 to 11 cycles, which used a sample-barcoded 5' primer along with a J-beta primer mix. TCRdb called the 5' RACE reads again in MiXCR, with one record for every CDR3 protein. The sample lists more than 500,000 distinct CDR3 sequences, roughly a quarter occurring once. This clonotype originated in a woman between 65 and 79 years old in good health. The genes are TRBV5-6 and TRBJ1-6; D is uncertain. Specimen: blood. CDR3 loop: CASSSLQKGSYNSPLHF. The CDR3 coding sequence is TGTGCCAGCAGCTCACTCCAGAAAGGCTCCTATAATTCACCCCTCCACTTT.